This TCR beta chain emerged from a study of blood T cells in healthy people across ages. Isolating PBMCs gave at least 6 million of these cells per sample. A J-beta primer mix and a sample-barcoded 5' primer were used in a second PCR of about 7 to 12 cycles. Each cDNA molecule was tagged by a template-switch adaptor that had 12 random nucleotides. TCRdb reprocessed the 5' RACE reads via MiXCR and lists one record per CDR3 protein. The profile shows some 710,000 distinct CDR3 sequences, about half of them singletons. This clonotype was found a few times. Its antigen remains unknown. Trimming cost V 2 bases and J 4 bases, with 15 bases left between them. Per germline, CDR1 SQVTM and CDR2 ANQGSEA. The CDR3 covers 15 residues. Study-wide points: A conclusive naive versus antigen-experienced comparison was prevented by the unsorted PBMCs. Getting older went along with TCR beta diversity per million T cells dropping roughly linearly.

This TCR derives from a man older than 75 in good health. The sample taken for sequencing was blood. The chain links TRBV29-1 to TRBJ2-1, with D unresolved. CDR3 sequence: CSVEKSEYLYNEQFF. DNA of the CDR3: TGCAGCGTTGAAAAGAGCGAGTATCTGTACAATGAGCAGTTCTTC.